This T cell receptor (beta chain) appears in the sequencing data of a study of STAT5B mutations in CD4+ large granular lymphocyte leukemia. TCRdb's copy holds only in-frame clones and misses some; the assay was immunoSEQ multiplex PCR. The sample has tens of thousands of clones, roughly 77% seen once; the top ten hold approximately 2.8%. Buffy coats from healthy blood donors served as controls. Concerning this clone: Its specificity is not known.

This CDR3 has 17 residues. Germline lookup yields CDR1 MNHEY and CDR2 SMNVEV (reference sequence). V lost 8 bases and J lost 2, with 23 bases in between. Study-level findings and limits: TRBV06-family usage was enriched in top patient clones (8/27) versus controls (2/35).

The source is a human donor in good health. The chain uses TRBV27 and TRBJ2-3; D could derive from TRBD1 or TRBD2 (6 bases each). The sample consisted of CD4+ T cells from blood buffy coats. The CDR3 spells CASPHGAEGGTTDTQYF. In DNA, the CDR3 is TGTGCCAGCCCCCATGGAGCCGAGGGGGGAACCACAGATACGCAGTATTTT.